This record covers a single T cell receptor (beta chain). With 60 Vbeta and 13 Jbeta primers, the PCR was carried out. Data came from immunoSEQ multiplex PCR; TCRdb stores just in-frame clones and leaves some out. This repertoire includes roughly 190,000 clones. With 6 bases clipped from V and 4 bases from J, the junction kept 4 bases outside the gene matches. CDR3 length equals 13 residues. The germline V gene has CDR1 SGHAT and CDR2 FQNNGV. The sample originates from a study of cytomegalovirus exposure and HLA in healthy donors. The receptor was isolated from a woman under 30 in good health and CMV-seropositive. Sample: PBMCs. The chain recombines TRBV11-2 with TRBJ1-1; 8 nucleotides align to TRBD1. The CDR3, as DNA: TGTGCCAGCAGTCAGGGGGCTTTCACTGAAGCTTTCTTT. Amino acids: CASSQGAFTEAFF.